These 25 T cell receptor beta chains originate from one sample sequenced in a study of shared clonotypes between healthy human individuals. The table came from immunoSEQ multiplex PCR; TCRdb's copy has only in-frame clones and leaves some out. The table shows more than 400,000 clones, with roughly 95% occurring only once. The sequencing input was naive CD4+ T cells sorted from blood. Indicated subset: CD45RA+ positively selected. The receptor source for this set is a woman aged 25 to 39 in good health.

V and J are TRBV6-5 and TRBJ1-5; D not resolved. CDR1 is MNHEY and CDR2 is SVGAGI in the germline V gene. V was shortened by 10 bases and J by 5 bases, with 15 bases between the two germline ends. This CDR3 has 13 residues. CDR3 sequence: CATRAQTDQPQHF. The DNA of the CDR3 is TGTGCCACCCGCGCCCAAACAGATCAGCCCCAGCATTTT.

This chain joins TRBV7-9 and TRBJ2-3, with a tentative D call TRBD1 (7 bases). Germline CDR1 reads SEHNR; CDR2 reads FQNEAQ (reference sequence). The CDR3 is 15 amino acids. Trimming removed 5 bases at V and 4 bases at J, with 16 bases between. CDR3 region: CASSIGQEGADTQYF. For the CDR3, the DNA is TGTGCCAGCAGCATCGGACAGGAGGGAGCAGATACGCAGTATTTT.

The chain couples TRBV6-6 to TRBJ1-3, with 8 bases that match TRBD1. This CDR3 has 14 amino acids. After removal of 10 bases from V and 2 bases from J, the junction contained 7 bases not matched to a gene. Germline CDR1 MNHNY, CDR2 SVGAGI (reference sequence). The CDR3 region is CATLRGQAGNTIYF. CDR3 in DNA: TGTGCCACCCTCAGGGGGCAAGCTGGAAACACCATATATTTT.

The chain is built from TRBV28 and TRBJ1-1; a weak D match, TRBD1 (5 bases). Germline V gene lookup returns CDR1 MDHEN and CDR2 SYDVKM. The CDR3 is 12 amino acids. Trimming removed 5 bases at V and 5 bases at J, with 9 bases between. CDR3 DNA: TGTGCCAGCAGTCCAGGGATTACTGAAGCTTTCTTT. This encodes CASSPGITEAFF.

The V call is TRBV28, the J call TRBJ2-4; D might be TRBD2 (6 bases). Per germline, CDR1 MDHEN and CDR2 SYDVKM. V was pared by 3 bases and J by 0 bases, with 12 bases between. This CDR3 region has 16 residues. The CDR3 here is CASSLKRAGAKNIQYF. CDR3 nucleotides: TGTGCCAGCAGTTTGAAAAGAGCGGGAGCCAAAAACATTCAGTACTTC.

CDR3 bases: TGTGCCAGCAGTTGGGACAGGGGGCGCGATGAGCAGTTCTTC. Protein sequence: CASSWDRGRDEQFF. This rearrangement joins TRBV7-2 to TRBJ2-1, with 12 nucleotides matching TRBD1. Germline CDR1 SGHTA, CDR2 FQGNSA. This CDR3 contains 14 residues. The V gene end was trimmed by 6 bases and the J gene end by 8 bases; junction bases not matched to a gene: 5.

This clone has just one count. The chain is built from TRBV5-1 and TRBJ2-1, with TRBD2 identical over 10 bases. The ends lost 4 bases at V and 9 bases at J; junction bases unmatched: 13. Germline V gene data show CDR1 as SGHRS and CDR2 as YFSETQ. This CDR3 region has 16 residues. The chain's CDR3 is CASSPGGLAGVFEQFF. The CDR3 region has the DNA TGCGCCAGCAGCCCCGGAGGGCTAGCGGGAGTTTTTGAGCAGTTCTTC.

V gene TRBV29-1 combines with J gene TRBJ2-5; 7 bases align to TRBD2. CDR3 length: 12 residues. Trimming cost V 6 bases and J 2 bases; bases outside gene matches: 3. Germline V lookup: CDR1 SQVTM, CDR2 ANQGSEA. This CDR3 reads CSVGRGQETQYF. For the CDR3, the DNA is TGCAGCGTGGGGCGGGGGCAAGAGACCCAGTACTTC.

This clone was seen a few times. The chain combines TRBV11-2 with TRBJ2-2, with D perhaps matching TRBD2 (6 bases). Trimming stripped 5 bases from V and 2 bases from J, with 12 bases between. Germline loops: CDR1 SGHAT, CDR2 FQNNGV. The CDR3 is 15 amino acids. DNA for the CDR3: TGTGCCAGCAGCCGCCCGGACTATAACACCGGGGAGCTGTTTTTT. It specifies CASSRPDYNTGELFF.

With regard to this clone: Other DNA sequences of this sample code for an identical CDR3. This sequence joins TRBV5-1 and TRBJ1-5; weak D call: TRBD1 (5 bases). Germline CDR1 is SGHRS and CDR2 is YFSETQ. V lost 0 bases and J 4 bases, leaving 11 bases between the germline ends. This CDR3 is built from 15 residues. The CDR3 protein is CASSLVPGGNQPQHF. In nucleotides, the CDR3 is TGCGCCAGCAGCTTGGTTCCCGGGGGAAATCAGCCCCAGCATTTT.

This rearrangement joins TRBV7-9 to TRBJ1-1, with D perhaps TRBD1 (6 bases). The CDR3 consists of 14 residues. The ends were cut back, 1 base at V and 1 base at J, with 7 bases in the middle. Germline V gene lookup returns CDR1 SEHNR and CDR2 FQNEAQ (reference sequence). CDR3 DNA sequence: TGTGCCAGCAGCTTAGAGGGGGGGAACACTGAAGCTTTCTTT. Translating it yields CASSLEGGNTEAFF.

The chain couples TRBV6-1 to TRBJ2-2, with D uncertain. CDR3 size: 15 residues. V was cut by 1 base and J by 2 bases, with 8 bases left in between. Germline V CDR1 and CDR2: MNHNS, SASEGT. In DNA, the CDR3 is TGTGCCAGCAGTGAAGGGGTGGGAAACACCGGGGAGCTGTTTTTT. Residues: CASSEGVGNTGELFF.

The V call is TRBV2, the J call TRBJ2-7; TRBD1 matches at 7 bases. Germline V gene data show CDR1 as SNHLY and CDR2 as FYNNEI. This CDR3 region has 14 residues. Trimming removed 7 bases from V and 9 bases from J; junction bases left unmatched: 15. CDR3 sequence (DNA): TGTGCCAGCACGCCGACAGGGAGTGGTTCCTCGCAGTACTTC. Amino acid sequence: CASTPTGSGSSQYF.

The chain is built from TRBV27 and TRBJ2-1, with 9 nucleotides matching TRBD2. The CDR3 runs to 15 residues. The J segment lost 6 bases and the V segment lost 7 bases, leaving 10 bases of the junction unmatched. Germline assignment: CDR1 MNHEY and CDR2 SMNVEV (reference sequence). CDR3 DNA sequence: TGTGCCAGCACCTTTGAGGGACTAGCTTTCAATGAGCAGTTCTTC. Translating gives CASTFEGLAFNEQFF.

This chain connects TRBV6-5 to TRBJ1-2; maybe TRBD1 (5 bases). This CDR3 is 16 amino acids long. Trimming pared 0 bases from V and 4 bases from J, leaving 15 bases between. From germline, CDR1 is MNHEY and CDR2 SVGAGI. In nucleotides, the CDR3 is TGTGCCAGCAGTTACTCTGGGCAGGGCGTCGGCTATGGCTACACCTTC. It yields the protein CASSYSGQGVGYGYTF.

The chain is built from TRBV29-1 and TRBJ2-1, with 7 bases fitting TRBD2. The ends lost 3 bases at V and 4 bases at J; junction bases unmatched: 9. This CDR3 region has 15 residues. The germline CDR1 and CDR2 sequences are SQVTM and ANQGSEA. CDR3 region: CSVEWVGGRYNEQFF. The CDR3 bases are TGCAGCGTTGAGTGGGTGGGAGGGCGTTACAATGAGCAGTTCTTC.

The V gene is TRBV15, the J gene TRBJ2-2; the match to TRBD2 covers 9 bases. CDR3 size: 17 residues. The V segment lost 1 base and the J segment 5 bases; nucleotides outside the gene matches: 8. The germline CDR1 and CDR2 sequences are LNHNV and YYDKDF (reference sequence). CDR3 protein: CATSRGTASGITGELFF. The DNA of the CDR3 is TGTGCCACCAGCAGAGGTACGGCTAGCGGGATAACCGGGGAGCTGTTTTTT.

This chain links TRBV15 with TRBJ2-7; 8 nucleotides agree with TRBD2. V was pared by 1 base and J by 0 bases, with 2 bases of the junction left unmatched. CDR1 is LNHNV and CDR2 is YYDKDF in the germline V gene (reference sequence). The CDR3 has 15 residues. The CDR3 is CATSRGSGSSYEQYF. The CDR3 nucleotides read TGTGCCACCAGCAGAGGGAGCGGGAGCTCCTACGAGCAGTACTTC. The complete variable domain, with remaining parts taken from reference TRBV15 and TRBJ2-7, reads DAMVIQNPRYQVTQFGKPVTLSCSQTLNHNVMYWYQQKSSQAPKLLFHYYDKDFNNEADTPDNFQSRRPNTSFCFLDIRSPGLGDTAMYLCATSRGSGSSYEQYFGPGTRLTVT.

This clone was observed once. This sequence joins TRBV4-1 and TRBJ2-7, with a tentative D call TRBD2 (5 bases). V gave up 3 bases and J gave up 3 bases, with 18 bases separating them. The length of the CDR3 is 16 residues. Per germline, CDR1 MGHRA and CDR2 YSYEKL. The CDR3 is CASSHPLAARYYEQYF. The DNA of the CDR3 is TGCGCCAGCAGCCACCCCCTAGCAGCAAGATACTACGAGCAGTACTTC.

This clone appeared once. The CDR3 is CASSFVGGAPNNEQFF. DNA of the CDR3: TGTGCCAGCAGTTTCGTTGGGGGGGCACCTAACAATGAGCAGTTCTTC. The V gene is TRBV27, the J gene TRBJ2-1; possibly TRBD2 for D (7 bases). The V end was cut by 3 bases, the J end by 5 bases, with 17 bases between. CDR3 length equals 16 residues. CDR1 is MNHEY, CDR2 SMNVEV, per germline (reference sequence).

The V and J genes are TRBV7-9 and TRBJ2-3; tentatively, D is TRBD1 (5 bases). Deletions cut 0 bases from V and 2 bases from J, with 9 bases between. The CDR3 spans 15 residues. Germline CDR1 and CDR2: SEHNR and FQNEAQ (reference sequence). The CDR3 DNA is TGTGCCAGCAGCTTAGCGGTGACAGTCACAGATACGCAGTATTTT. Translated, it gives CASSLAVTVTDTQYF.

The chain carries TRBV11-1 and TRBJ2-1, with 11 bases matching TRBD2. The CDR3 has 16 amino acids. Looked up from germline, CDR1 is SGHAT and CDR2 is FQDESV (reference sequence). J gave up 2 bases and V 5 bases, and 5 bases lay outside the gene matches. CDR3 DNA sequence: TGTGCCAGCAGCCTGGGACTAGCGGATCCCTACAATGAGCAGTTCTTC. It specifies CASSLGLADPYNEQFF.

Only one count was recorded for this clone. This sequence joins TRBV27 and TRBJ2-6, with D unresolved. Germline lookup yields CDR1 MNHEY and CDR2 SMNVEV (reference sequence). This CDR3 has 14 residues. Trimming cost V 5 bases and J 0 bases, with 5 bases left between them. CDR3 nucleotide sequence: TGTGCCAGCAGTGCCTACTCTGGGGCCAACGTCCTGACTTTC. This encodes CASSAYSGANVLTF.

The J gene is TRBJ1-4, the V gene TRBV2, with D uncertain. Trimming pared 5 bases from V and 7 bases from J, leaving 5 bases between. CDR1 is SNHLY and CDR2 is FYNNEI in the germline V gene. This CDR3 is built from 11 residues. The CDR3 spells CASSYFEKLFF. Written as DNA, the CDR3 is TGTGCCAGCAGTTACTTTGAAAAACTGTTTTTT.

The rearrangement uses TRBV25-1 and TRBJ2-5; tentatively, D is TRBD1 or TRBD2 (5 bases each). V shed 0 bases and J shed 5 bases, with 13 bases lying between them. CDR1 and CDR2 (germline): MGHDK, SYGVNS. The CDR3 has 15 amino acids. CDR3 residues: CASSEYRGTGETQYF. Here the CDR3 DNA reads TGTGCCAGCAGTGAATACCGGGGCACCGGGGAGACCCAGTACTTC.